This entry lists 32 T cell receptor beta chains sequenced from one sample in a study of T-cell memory formation after mild COVID-19. TCRdb reanalysed the 5' RACE reads using MiXCR and keeps one entry per CDR3 protein. The sample has a few hundred thousand distinct CDR3 sequences, about 17% seen once. Input material: PBMCs or a T cell subset sorted from them (not recorded which). All receptors derive from a man aged 18-30 years who had mild COVID-19 (a few samples of this study predate the infection). Cell type and time point are not known.

This clonotype was detected ten times or more. This chain uses TRBV7-2 with TRBJ2-1; D may be TRBD2 (6 bases). In germline, CDR1 is SGHTA, CDR2 FQGNSA. The CDR3 consists of 18 residues. V lost 5 bases and J 0 bases, leaving 20 bases between the germline ends. The CDR3 is CASSKAPPSASSYNEQFF. DNA for the CDR3: TGTGCCAGCAGCAAAGCCCCCCCTAGCGCGAGCTCCTACAATGAGCAGTTCTTC. The variable domain in full, with the rest retrieved from reference TRBV7-2 and TRBJ2-1, is GAGVSQSPSNKVTEKGKDVELRCDPISGHTALYWYRQSLGQGLEFLIYFQGNSAPDKSGLPSDRFSAERTGGSVSTLTIQRTQQEDSAVYLCASSKAPPSASSYNEQFFGPGTRLTVL.

This clonotype was seen more than once but under ten times. This sequence joins TRBV20-1 and TRBJ2-6; weak D call: TRBD1 (5 bases). The V gene's germline CDR1 is DFQATT and CDR2 SNEGSKA (reference sequence). Deletions cut 3 bases from V and 0 bases from J, with 12 bases between. This CDR3 contains 16 residues. The CDR3 region is CSASPGLGSGANVLTF. The CDR3 DNA sequence: TGCAGTGCTAGCCCAGGGCTAGGCTCTGGGGCCAACGTCCTGACTTTC.

The rearrangement uses TRBV20-1 and TRBJ1-4; no reliable D call. Looked up from germline, CDR1 is DFQATT and CDR2 is SNEGSKA (reference sequence). CDR3 length: 14 residues. V dropped 4 bases and J dropped 0 bases, with 9 bases sitting between them. CDR3 amino acids: CSATTLATNEKLFF. For the CDR3, the DNA is TGCAGTGCTACAACCCTCGCAACTAATGAAAAACTGTTTTTT.

The CDR3 nucleotides read TGTGCCAGCAGTGAGGGACTAGCTTCCGATACGCAGTATTTT. Translating it yields CASSEGLASDTQYF. The chain recombines TRBV2 with TRBJ2-3, with 9 bases lining up with TRBD2. This CDR3 is 14 amino acids long. Trimming took 3 bases from V and 6 from J; bases not matched to a gene: 4. The V gene's germline CDR1 is SNHLY and CDR2 FYNNEI.

In its sample, this clonotype was seen a few times. The V gene is TRBV5-1, the J gene TRBJ2-7; tentatively, D is TRBD1 (6 bases). Trimming removed 4 bases from V and 0 bases from J, with 14 bases in between. CDR1 and CDR2 from the germline V gene are SGHRS and YFSETQ. The CDR3 runs 15 residues. CDR3: CASSPDTGSSYEQYF. The CDR3 nucleotides are TGCGCCAGCAGCCCCGATACAGGGAGCTCCTACGAGCAGTACTTC. Combining the CDR3 with reference TRBV5-1 and TRBJ2-7 gives the whole variable domain KAGVTQTPRYLIKTRGQQVTLSCSPISGHRSVSWYQQTPGQGLQFLFEYFSETQRNKGNFPGRFSGRQFSNSRSEMNVSTLELGDSALYLCASSPDTGSSYEQYFGPGTRLTVT.

V is TRBV7-9 and J is TRBJ2-7; D is possibly TRBD1 (5 bases). CDR1 SEHNR and CDR2 FQNEAQ come from the germline V gene (reference sequence). There are 14 residues in the CDR3. The V end was cut by 5 bases, the J end by 0 bases, with 11 bases between. This CDR3 is CASSLTESSYEQYV. The CDR3 DNA follows: TGTGCCAGCAGCCTGACAGAAAGCTCCTACGAGCAGTACGTC.

A few counts support this clonotype. This chain connects TRBV4-1 to TRBJ2-1; 7 bases fit TRBD2. Losses at the gene ends were 1 base for V and 6 bases for J; bases not matched to a gene: 3. Germline V gene data show CDR1 as MGHRA and CDR2 as YSYEKL. CDR3 length equals 14 residues. In DNA form, the CDR3 reads TGCGCCAGCAGCCAAGTGGGGAGGGGCAATGAGCAGTTCTTC. Translated, it gives CASSQVGRGNEQFF.

This clonotype appeared a few times. The chain has TRBV6-2 or TRBV6-3 and TRBJ2-1; TRBD1 agrees at 10 bases. The germline V gene encodes CDR1 MNHEY and CDR2 SVGEGT. V was pared by 6 bases and J by 2 bases, with 4 bases of the junction left unmatched. This CDR3 contains 15 residues. DNA for the CDR3: TGTGCCAGCAGCCGCGACAGGGGGCCCTACAATGAGCAGTTCTTC. As protein: CASSRDRGPYNEQFF.

This clonotype was seen a handful of times. The rearrangement uses TRBV12-3 or TRBV12-4 and TRBJ2-3; 9 bases align to TRBD2. With 6 bases clipped from V and 5 bases from J, the junction kept 15 bases outside the gene matches. The CDR3 is 17 residues long. The CDR3 loop reads CASRPGLAGIRKDTQYF. DNA for the CDR3: TGTGCCAGCAGACCAGGGCTAGCGGGGATCCGGAAAGATACGCAGTATTTT.

The V gene is TRBV15, the J gene TRBJ1-6, with a tentative D call TRBD1 (5 bases). Germline values: CDR1 LNHNV, CDR2 YYDKDF (reference sequence). This CDR3 contains 18 residues. Trimming took 4 bases from V and 14 from J, leaving 30 bases between them. In nucleotides, the CDR3 is TGTGCCACCAGCACCCACTCGAATGTGGGGACCCCAGGTCGAACCCTCCACTTT. Encoded protein: CATSTHSNVGTPGRTLHF.

This clonotype was picked up a small number of times. This chain connects TRBV12-3 or TRBV12-4 to TRBJ1-1; 8 bases fit TRBD1. V lost 8 bases to trimming and J lost 1 base; unmatched junction nucleotides: 6. The CDR3 has 14 amino acids. In nucleotides, the CDR3 is TGTGCCAGCTTCCGGGACAGGAAGAACACTGAAGCTTTCTTT. Its protein product is CASFRDRKNTEAFF.

Only a few counts were recorded for this clonotype. CDR3 nucleotides: TGTGCCAGCAGCCCCTGGGGGACAGGGGCTTACAATGAGCAGTTCTTC. This encodes CASSPWGTGAYNEQFF. The V and J genes are TRBV7-8 and TRBJ2-1; TRBD1 matches at 10 bases. Germline CDR1 SGHVS, CDR2 FQNEAQ. The CDR3 runs to 16 residues. With 5 bases clipped from V and 4 bases from J, the junction kept 8 bases outside the gene matches. Variable domain in full (rest from reference TRBV7-8 and TRBJ2-1): GAGVSQSPRYKVAKRGQDVALRCDPISGHVSLFWYQQALGQGPEFLTYFQNEAQLDKSGLPSDRFFAERPEGSVSTLKIQRTQQEDSAVYLCASSPWGTGAYNEQFFGPGTRLTVL.

This clonotype was detected a few times. J is TRBJ1-5 and V is TRBV2, with TRBD1 matching 10 bases. Germline V gene sequence: CDR1 SNHLY, CDR2 FYNNEI. There are 18 residues in the CDR3. V lost 6 bases, J lost 2 bases, and 13 bases stayed unmatched. The CDR3 nucleotides are TGTGCCAGCAGAGACAGGGGGCCCTTCTTAATTGGCAATCAGCCCCAGCATTTT. Its protein product is CASRDRGPFLIGNQPQHF.

The V call is TRBV9, the J call TRBJ2-5; 9 nucleotides line up with TRBD2. Germline CDR1 is SGDLS and CDR2 is YYNGEE. The CDR3 runs 15 residues. The V and J ends lost 1 base and 4 bases, in that order; junction bases with no gene match: 5. In DNA, the CDR3 is TGTGCCAGCAGCGTACAAGCGGGGGGTTCAGAGACCCAGTACTTC. Its protein is CASSVQAGGSETQYF.

At least ten counts were recorded for this clonotype. The rearrangement uses TRBV7-8 and TRBJ1-1; D may be TRBD1 (5 bases). The CDR3 sequence is 18 residues long. The germline V gene encodes CDR1 SGHVS and CDR2 FQNEAQ. V was clipped by 5 bases and J by 0 bases, with 22 bases between them. The CDR3 is CASSHETGRGAVNTEAFF. CDR3 sequence (DNA): TGTGCCAGCAGCCACGAGACGGGCCGAGGGGCCGTGAACACTGAAGCTTTCTTT.

In this sample, this clonotype turned up many times. The CDR3, as DNA: TGTGCCAGCTCACCACCCAAGAACACCGGGGAGCTGTTTTTT. Protein: CASSPPKNTGELFF. The rearrangement links TRBV18 to TRBJ2-2; D is uncertain. Germline V gene data show CDR1 as KGHSH and CDR2 as LQKENI. This CDR3 is built from 14 residues. Trimming took 0 bases from V and 1 from J, leaving 3 bases between them.

This clonotype was seen a few times. The rearrangement joins TRBV11-2 to TRBJ2-1, with D perhaps assigned TRBD1 or TRBD2 (6 bases each). CDR3 length: 16 residues. CDR1 is SGHAT and CDR2 is FQNNGV in the germline V gene. V was trimmed by 5 bases and J by 0 bases, leaving 14 bases between them. As DNA, the CDR3 is TGTGCCAGCAGCATTTCCGGGGGCCGCTCCTACAATGAGCAGTTCTTC. It translates to CASSISGGRSYNEQFF.

The chain combines TRBV7-6 with TRBJ2-1, with TRBD1 identical over 8 bases. V lost 5 bases, J lost 9 bases, and 6 bases stayed unmatched. The CDR3 is made up of 13 amino acids. The germline CDR1 and CDR2 sequences are SGHVS and FNYEAQ. The DNA of the CDR3 is TGTGCCAGCAGCCGAGGACAGGGAGGTGAGCAGTTCTTC. Its protein is CASSRGQGGEQFF.

The chain carries TRBV4-1 and TRBJ2-4; 11 bases are shared with TRBD1. The germline gives CDR1 MGHRA, CDR2 YSYEKL. V was pared by 2 bases and J by 2 bases, with 5 bases of the junction left unmatched. The CDR3 runs 17 residues. The CDR3 here is CASSQPGQGVPKNIQYF. The CDR3 coding sequence is TGCGCCAGCAGCCAACCGGGACAGGGGGTTCCCAAAAACATTCAGTACTTC.

In its sample, this clonotype was seen a few times. The chain carries TRBV7-6 and TRBJ2-5; D is unresolved. Looked up from germline, CDR1 is SGHVS and CDR2 is FNYEAQ. The CDR3 consists of 18 residues. Trimming took 0 bases from V and 5 from J, leaving 22 bases between them. This CDR3 reads CASSLASPENTWTETQYF. The CDR3 coding sequence is TGTGCCAGCAGCTTAGCTTCCCCGGAGAACACCTGGACGGAGACCCAGTACTTC.

This clonotype was counted at least ten times. This sequence joins TRBV3-1 and TRBJ2-7; D ambiguous. Trimming pared 4 bases from V and 2 bases from J, leaving 12 bases between. Germline loops: CDR1 LGHDT, CDR2 YNNKEL (reference sequence). The length of the CDR3 is 14 residues. The CDR3 nucleotides read TGTGCCAGCAGCCCACGGGCGCAGGCCTACGAGCAGTACTTC. It is translated as CASSPRAQAYEQYF.

The J gene is TRBJ2-3, the V gene TRBV6-5; the D is unclear. CDR1 MNHEY and CDR2 SVGAGI come from the germline V gene. The CDR3 is 13 residues long. The V end lost 4 bases, the J end lost 10 bases, and 15 bases lay between the germline ends. The CDR3 loop reads CASSSGWRRPQYF. CDR3 nucleotide sequence: TGTGCCAGCAGTTCCGGTTGGCGCCGCCCGCAGTATTTT.

This clonotype was seen a handful of times. V is TRBV18 and J is TRBJ1-5; no definite D call. The V gene lost 3 bases and the J gene lost 5 bases, with 8 bases spanning the gap. The CDR3 runs to 13 residues. Germline loops: CDR1 KGHSH, CDR2 LQKENI. CDR3 amino acids: CASSPSNYQPQHF. In DNA form, the CDR3 reads TGTGCCAGCTCACCCTCAAACTATCAGCCCCAGCATTTT.

This chain links TRBV3-1 with TRBJ1-1; D may be TRBD1 (5 bases). Germline CDR1 and CDR2: LGHDT and YNNKEL (reference sequence). The V end lost 0 bases, the J end lost 4 bases, and 12 bases lay between the germline ends. This CDR3 is 15 amino acids long. CDR3 protein: CASSQDQGGGTEAFF. In nucleotides, the CDR3 is TGTGCCAGCAGCCAAGACCAGGGCGGGGGCACTGAAGCTTTCTTT.

The J gene is TRBJ2-2, the V gene TRBV5-4, with 8 bases fitting TRBD2. The CDR3 spans 15 residues. Trimming at V came to 0 bases and at J to 6 bases, leaving 4 bases not matched to a gene. Germline V gene lookup returns CDR1 SGHNT and CDR2 YYREEE (reference sequence). Here the CDR3 reads CASSLAGLGAGELFF. The CDR3 DNA reads as TGTGCCAGCAGCTTGGCGGGACTAGGAGCCGGGGAGCTGTTTTTT.

J is TRBJ2-5 and V is TRBV20-1; unclear D gene. V gave up 3 bases and J gave up 1 base, with 6 bases separating them. CDR3 length equals 12 residues. Germline V lookup: CDR1 DFQATT, CDR2 SNEGSKA (reference sequence). The CDR3 protein is CSARKGQETQYF. The CDR3 region has the DNA TGCAGTGCTAGGAAGGGCCAAGAGACCCAGTACTTC.

This clonotype was recorded many times. The chain has TRBV4-1 and TRBJ1-6, with D tentatively TRBD1 (5 bases). The CDR3 has 19 residues. Germline lookup yields CDR1 MGHRA and CDR2 YSYEKL. Deletions cut 0 bases from V and 0 bases from J, with 15 bases between. The CDR3 protein is CASSQDDRGFSSYNSPLHF. The CDR3 DNA is TGCGCCAGCAGCCAAGATGATCGGGGGTTTAGCTCCTATAATTCACCCCTCCACTTT.

The V call is TRBV6-5, the J call TRBJ2-7; D may be TRBD1 (6 bases). CDR1 and CDR2 from the germline V gene are MNHEY and SVGAGI. CDR3 length: 14 residues. The V end lost 5 bases, the J end lost 3 bases, and 14 bases lay between the germline ends. CDR3 sequence: CASSRSTGFYEQYV. Written as DNA, the CDR3 is TGTGCCAGCAGTCGTTCGACAGGTTTCTACGAGCAGTACGTC.

This clonotype was observed many times. One end of the junction does not line up with germline, which may come from a read error. The chain joins TRBV4-1 to TRBJ1-1, with D perhaps TRBD1 (5 bases). Per germline, CDR1 MGHRA and CDR2 YSYEKL. CDR3 length: 11 amino acids. The CDR3 bases are TGTGCCAGCAGCCAGGGTACTGAAGCTTTCTTT. Amino acid sequence: CASSQGTEAFF.

V gene TRBV28 combines with J gene TRBJ1-5; a possible D gene is TRBD1 (6 bases). CDR1 is MDHEN, CDR2 SYDVKM, per germline. Deletions cut 1 base from V and 7 bases from J, with 14 bases between. The CDR3 length is 15 residues. This CDR3 is CASSLSGGRIQPQHF. In nucleotides, the CDR3 is TGTGCCAGCAGTTTATCCGGGGGCCGTATACAGCCCCAGCATTTT.

This clonotype has only one observation. The CDR3 is CASLSWSMNTEAFF. The CDR3 bases are TGTGCCAGTCTCTCTTGGTCCATGAACACTGAAGCTTTCTTT. V usage is TRBV19 and J usage is TRBJ1-1; no definite D call. The V end lost 8 bases, the J end lost 0 bases, and 13 bases lay between the germline ends. Germline lookup yields CDR1 LNHDA and CDR2 SQIVND (reference sequence). This CDR3 is 14 amino acids long.

The J gene is TRBJ1-2, the V gene TRBV9; D not resolved. The V end lost 1 base, the J end lost 8 bases, and 9 bases lay between the germline ends. There are 12 residues in the CDR3. Per germline, CDR1 SGDLS and CDR2 YYNGEE. The CDR3 here is CASSVMGSGYTF. The DNA of the CDR3 is TGTGCCAGCAGCGTAATGGGATCCGGCTACACCTTC.